The T cell receptor (beta chain) under discussion was sequenced for a study of blood T cell repertoires in COVID-19. At the level of the study: The United States, Italy and Spain provided the acute and convalescent COVID-19 samples. Nucleic acid was either cDNA or gDNA, and it came from T cells, B-cell-depleted T cells, or PBMCs.

Original processing methods: Estimation of nucleated cell counts relied on the amplification of reference gene primers. Measured with immunoSEQ multiplex PCR; TCRdb has only the in-frame clones, and not every one. The V and J calls and clone size come from that table; D and trimming were worked out from the DNA. The table lists 200,000 to 300,000 clones, around 86% of them singletons, with roughly 9.8% in the top ten. The CDR3 is 14 amino acids. Trimming removed 5 bases from V and 1 base from J; junction bases left unmatched: 4. Per the germline V gene, CDR1 is SNHLY and CDR2 is FYNNEI. The chain employs TRBV2 and TRBJ1-1, with TRBD1 matching over 7 bases. Sample: peripheral blood. The clonotype comes from a man between 35 and 55 years old who had recovered from COVID-19. As DNA, the CDR3 is TGTGCCAGCAGTAAACGGGACAGGAACACTGAAGCTTTCTTT. Residues: CASSKRDRNTEAFF.